This T cell receptor (beta chain) stems from a study of blood T cell repertoires in COVID-19. Study context: Sources were T cells, B-cell-depleted T cells, or PBMCs; the material itself was cDNA or gDNA.

Recovery among Cohort 3 donors was established by two negative PCRs, clearance, or symptom resolution. TCRdb keeps only in-frame clones here, not all; method: immunoSEQ multiplex PCR. The sample yields around 290,000 clones, around 90% seen once. Germline CDR1 reads SGHDN; CDR2 reads FVKESK. Trimming pared 1 base from V and 0 bases from J, leaving 10 bases between. The CDR3 runs 16 residues. The source material was PBMCs or T cells enriched from blood (not recorded which). This receptor was taken from a woman aged 25 to 39 who had recovered from COVID-19. The chain combines TRBV14 with TRBJ1-3; unclear D gene. CDR3 residues: CASSQVTGFSGNTIYF. CDR3 nucleotides: TGTGCCAGCAGCCAAGTCACGGGGTTCTCTGGAAACACCATATATTTT. The full variable domain, rest sourced from reference TRBV14 and TRBJ1-3, is EAGVTQFPSHSVIEKGQTVTLRCDPISGHDNLYWYRRVMGKEIKFLLHFVKESKQDESGMPNNRFLAERTGGTYSTLKVQPAELEDSGVYFCASSQVTGFSGNTIYFGEGSWLTVV.